Listed here are 8 T cell receptor beta chains from one sample, sequenced in a study of T cell clonotyping in hematopoietic cell transplantation. This table comes from immunoSEQ multiplex PCR, and its TCRdb copy is limited to in-frame clones, with some not included. The sample comprises about 14,000 clones, less than 70% of which are singletons, and more than 9% rests with the top ten. Sequences were obtained from PBMCs. The receptors here all came from a human donor who either received an allogeneic hematopoietic cell transplant for a myeloid malignancy or was a related donor (not recorded which). Some clones in this sample may be carry-over from other donors' samples.

The V gene is TRBV29-1, the J gene TRBJ1-6; 9 bases agree with TRBD1. The CDR3 contains 13 residues. Trimming removed 6 bases from V and 7 bases from J; junction bases left unmatched: 4. The germline CDR1 and CDR2 sequences are SQVTM and ANQGSEA. The CDR3, as DNA: TGCAGCGTCGCCGGGACAGGGAATTCACCCCTCCACTTT. This translates into CSVAGTGNSPLHF.

CDR3 bases: TGCGCCAGCAGCCCTGGACGGGCCCGCGACCTGGGCACTGAAGCTTTCTTT. It yields the protein CASSPGRARDLGTEAFF. V and J are TRBV4-1 and TRBJ1-1; D uncertain. Trimming stripped 4 bases from V and 4 bases from J, with 22 bases between. CDR1 is MGHRA, CDR2 YSYEKL, per germline. This CDR3 is 17 amino acids long.

CDR3 in amino acids: CASSYGQGGAEAFF. In DNA form, the CDR3 reads TGTGCCAGCAGTTACGGGCAGGGCGGCGCTGAAGCTTTCTTT. This rearrangement joins TRBV6-6 to TRBJ1-1, with a weak D call TRBD1 (5 bases). This CDR3 contains 14 residues. The germline CDR1 and CDR2 sequences are MNHNY and SVGAGI (reference sequence). V was shortened by 2 bases and J by 6 bases, with 13 bases between the two germline ends.

The chain combines TRBV28 with TRBJ1-2; possibly TRBD1 for D (5 bases). Germline CDR1 and CDR2: MDHEN and SYDVKM. The germline V and J ends were trimmed by 5 bases and 5 bases, with 24 bases remaining between them. This CDR3 has 17 residues. The CDR3 DNA is TGTGCCAGCAGTCAACCACAATGGGACGCCGATTCGTATGGCTACACCTTC. This gives the protein CASSQPQWDADSYGYTF.

This chain uses TRBV7-3 with TRBJ1-1, with unresolved D. This CDR3 is built from 13 residues. V was trimmed by 6 bases and J by 1 base, leaving 9 bases between them. CDR1 is SGHTA and CDR2 is FQGTGA in the germline V gene. This CDR3 reads CASREDQNTEAFF. The CDR3 coding sequence is TGTGCCAGCAGGGAGGATCAGAACACTGAAGCTTTCTTT.

With regard to this clone: The CDR3 does not close with the conserved phenylalanine or tryptophan, likely indicating a read error. The chain employs TRBV30 and TRBJ2-7; D not certain. The ends were cut back, 0 bases at V and 5 bases at J, with 8 bases in the middle. Germline V CDR1 and CDR2: GTSNPN, SVGIG (reference sequence). This CDR3 spans 12 amino acids. The CDR3 bases are TGTGCCTGGAGTGTAGGGTGGAACGAGCAGTACCTC. Protein sequence: CAWSVGWNEQYL.

The chain carries TRBV29-1 and TRBJ1-5, with D possibly TRBD1 on 6 matching bases. Germline V gene sequence: CDR1 SQVTM, CDR2 ANQGSEA. V lost 4 bases and J 0 bases, leaving 10 bases between the germline ends. This CDR3 spans 14 amino acids. The CDR3: CSVGTGSSNQPQHF. DNA of the CDR3: TGCAGCGTTGGAACAGGGAGTAGCAATCAGCCCCAGCATTTT.

This chain links TRBV30 with TRBJ2-5; maybe TRBD2 (6 bases). Trimming left V 5 bases short and J 2 bases short, with 12 bases between. CDR1 GTSNPN and CDR2 SVGIG come from the germline V gene (reference sequence). The CDR3 spans 13 residues. CDR3 DNA: TGTGCCTGGGAGAGGGACTCACAAGAGACCCAGTACTTC. It specifies CAWERDSQETQYF.